The entry below gives a single T cell receptor (beta chain) sequence along with its context. This sample stems from a study of blood T cell repertoires in COVID-19. At the level of the study: Researchers got acute and convalescent COVID-19 samples from the United States, Italy and Spain. PBMCs, B-cell-depleted T cells, or T cells were the source of the cDNA or gDNA that made up the material.

Some clones are missing from TCRdb's copy, which holds only in-frame ones; the method was immunoSEQ multiplex PCR. The repertoire has more than 100,000 clones, 84% of them found once; the top ten carry roughly 17%. This TCR came from a woman aged 80 or over with acute or convalescent COVID-19. The sequenced sample was peripheral blood.

The CDR3 reads CASSLVSQNGYTF. The CDR3 nucleotides read TGTGCCAGCAGCTTAGTGTCCCAGAATGGCTACACCTTC. The chain joins TRBV7-9 to TRBJ1-2; unclear D gene. The CDR3 is 13 amino acids. Germline-derived CDR1 and CDR2 are SEHNR and FQNEAQ (reference sequence). V was trimmed by 1 base and J by 6 bases, leaving 9 bases between them.